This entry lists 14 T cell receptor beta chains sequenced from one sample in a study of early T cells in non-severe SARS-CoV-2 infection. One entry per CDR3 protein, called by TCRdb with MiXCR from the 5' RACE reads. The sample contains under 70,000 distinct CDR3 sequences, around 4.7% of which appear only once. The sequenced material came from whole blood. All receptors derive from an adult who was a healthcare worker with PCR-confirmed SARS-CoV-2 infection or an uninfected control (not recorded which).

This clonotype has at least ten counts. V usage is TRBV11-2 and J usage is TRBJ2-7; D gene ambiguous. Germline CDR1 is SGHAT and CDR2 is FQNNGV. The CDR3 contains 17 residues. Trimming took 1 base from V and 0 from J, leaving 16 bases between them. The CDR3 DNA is TGTGCCAGCAGCTTAGTTCCAAGGCGGACGTACTCCTACGAGCAGTACTTC. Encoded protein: CASSLVPRRTYSYEQYF.

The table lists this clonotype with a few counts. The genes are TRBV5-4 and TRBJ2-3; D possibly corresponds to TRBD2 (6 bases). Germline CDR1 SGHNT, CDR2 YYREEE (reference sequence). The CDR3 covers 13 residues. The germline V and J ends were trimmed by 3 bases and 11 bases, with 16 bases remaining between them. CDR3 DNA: TGTGCCAGCAGCTCCCAAACGGGACTGGTGCAGTATTTT. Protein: CASSSQTGLVQYF.

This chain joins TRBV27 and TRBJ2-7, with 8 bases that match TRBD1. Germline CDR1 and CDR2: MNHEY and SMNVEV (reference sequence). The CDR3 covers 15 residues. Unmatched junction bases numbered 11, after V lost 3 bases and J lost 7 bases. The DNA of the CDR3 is TGTGCCAGCAGTTTCCTTACCGGGACAGGTAGAGAGCAGTACTTC. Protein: CASSFLTGTGREQYF.

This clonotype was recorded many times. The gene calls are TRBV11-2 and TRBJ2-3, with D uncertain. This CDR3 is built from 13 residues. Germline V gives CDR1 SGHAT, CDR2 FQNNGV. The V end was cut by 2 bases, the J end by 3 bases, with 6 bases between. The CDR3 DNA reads TGTGCCAGCAGCTTACATCTAACAGATACGCAGTATTTT. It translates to CASSLHLTDTQYF. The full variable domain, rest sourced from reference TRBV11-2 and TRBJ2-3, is EAGVAQSPRYKIIEKRQSVAFWCNPISGHATLYWYQQILGQGPKLLIQFQNNGVVDDSQLPKDRFSAERLKGVDSTLKIQPAKLEDSAVYLCASSLHLTDTQYFGPGTRLTVL.

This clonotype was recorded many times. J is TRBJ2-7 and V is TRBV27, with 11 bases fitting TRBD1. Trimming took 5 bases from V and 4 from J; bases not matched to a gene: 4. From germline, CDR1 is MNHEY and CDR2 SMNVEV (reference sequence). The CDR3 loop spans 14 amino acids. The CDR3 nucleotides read TGTGCCAGCAGTCGGGGACAGGGGGTTTACGAGCAGTACTTC. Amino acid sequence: CASSRGQGVYEQYF.

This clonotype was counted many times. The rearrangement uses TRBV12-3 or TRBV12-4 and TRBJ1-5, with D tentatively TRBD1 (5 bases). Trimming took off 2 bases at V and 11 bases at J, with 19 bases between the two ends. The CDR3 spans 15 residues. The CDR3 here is CASSLSSQGPEAQHF. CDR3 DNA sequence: TGTGCCAGCAGTTTAAGTTCCCAGGGCCCAGAAGCCCAGCATTTT.

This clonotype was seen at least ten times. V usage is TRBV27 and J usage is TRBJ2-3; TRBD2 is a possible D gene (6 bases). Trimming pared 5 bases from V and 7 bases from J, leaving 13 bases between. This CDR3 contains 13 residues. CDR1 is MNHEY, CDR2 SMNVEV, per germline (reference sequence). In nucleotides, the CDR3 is TGTGCCAGCAGTCCTGGGACTTACAATACGCAGTATTTT. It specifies CASSPGTYNTQYF.

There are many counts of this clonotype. This chain's CDR3 is CASSPDRTVYEQYF. CDR3 in DNA: TGTGCCAGCAGCCCCGACAGGACGGTCTACGAGCAGTACTTC. This chain connects TRBV7-9 to TRBJ2-7, with TRBD1 as a possible D gene (6 bases). V gave up 5 bases and J gave up 3 bases, with 14 bases separating them. This CDR3 has 14 residues. Germline-derived CDR1 and CDR2 are SEHNR and FQNEAQ (reference sequence).

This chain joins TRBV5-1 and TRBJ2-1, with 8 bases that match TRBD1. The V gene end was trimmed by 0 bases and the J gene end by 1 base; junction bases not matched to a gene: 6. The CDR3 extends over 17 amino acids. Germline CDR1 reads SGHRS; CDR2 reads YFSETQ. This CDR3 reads CASSLVVGQGSYNEQFF. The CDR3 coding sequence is TGCGCCAGCAGCTTGGTCGTCGGACAGGGATCCTACAATGAGCAGTTCTTC.

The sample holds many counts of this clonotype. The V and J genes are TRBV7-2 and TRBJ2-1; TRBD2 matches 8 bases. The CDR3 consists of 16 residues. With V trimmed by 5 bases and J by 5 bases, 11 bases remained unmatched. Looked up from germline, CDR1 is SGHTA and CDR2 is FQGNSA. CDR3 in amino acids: CASSPGASGWNNEQFF. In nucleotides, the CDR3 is TGTGCCAGCAGCCCAGGGGCTAGCGGGTGGAACAATGAGCAGTTCTTC.

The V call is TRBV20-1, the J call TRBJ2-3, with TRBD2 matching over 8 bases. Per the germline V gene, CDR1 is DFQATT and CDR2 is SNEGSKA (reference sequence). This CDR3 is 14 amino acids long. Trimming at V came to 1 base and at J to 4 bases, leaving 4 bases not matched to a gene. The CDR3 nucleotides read TGCAGTGCTAGAGGAGCGGGGGCCCCAGATACGCAGTATTTT. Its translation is CSARGAGAPDTQYF.

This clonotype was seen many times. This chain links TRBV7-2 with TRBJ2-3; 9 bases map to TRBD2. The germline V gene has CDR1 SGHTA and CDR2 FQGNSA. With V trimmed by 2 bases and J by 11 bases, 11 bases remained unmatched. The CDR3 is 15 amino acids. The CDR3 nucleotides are TGTGCCAGCAGCTTAAATAGCGGGAGTCGTCTCGAGCAGTATTTT. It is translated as CASSLNSGSRLEQYF.

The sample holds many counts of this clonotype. CDR3 nucleotides: TGCGCCAGCAGCTTGGTTGGGACTAGCGGAACCGGGGAGCTGTTTTTT. As protein: CASSLVGTSGTGELFF. The V call is TRBV5-1, the J call TRBJ2-2, with 11 bases identical to TRBD2. The J segment lost 5 bases and the V segment lost 0 bases, leaving 3 bases of the junction unmatched. Germline CDR1 SGHRS, CDR2 YFSETQ. This CDR3 has 16 amino acids.

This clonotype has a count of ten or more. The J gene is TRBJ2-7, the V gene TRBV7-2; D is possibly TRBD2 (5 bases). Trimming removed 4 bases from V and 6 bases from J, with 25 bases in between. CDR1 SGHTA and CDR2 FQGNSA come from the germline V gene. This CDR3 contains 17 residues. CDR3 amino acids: CASSSQVGSKNTGEQYF. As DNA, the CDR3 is TGTGCCAGCAGCTCCCAGGTGGGGAGCAAAAACACCGGCGAGCAGTACTTC.